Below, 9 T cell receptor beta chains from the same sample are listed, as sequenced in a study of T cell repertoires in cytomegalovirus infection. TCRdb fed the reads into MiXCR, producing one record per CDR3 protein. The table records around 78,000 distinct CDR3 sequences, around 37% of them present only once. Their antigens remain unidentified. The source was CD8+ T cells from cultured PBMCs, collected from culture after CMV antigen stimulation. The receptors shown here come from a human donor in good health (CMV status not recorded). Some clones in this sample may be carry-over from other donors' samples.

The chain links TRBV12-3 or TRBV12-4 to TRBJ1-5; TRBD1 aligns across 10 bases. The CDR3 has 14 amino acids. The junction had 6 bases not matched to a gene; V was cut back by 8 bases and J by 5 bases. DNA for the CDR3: TGTGCCAGCGGGACAGGGGCCTGGGATCAGCCCCAGCATTTT. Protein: CASGTGAWDQPQHF.

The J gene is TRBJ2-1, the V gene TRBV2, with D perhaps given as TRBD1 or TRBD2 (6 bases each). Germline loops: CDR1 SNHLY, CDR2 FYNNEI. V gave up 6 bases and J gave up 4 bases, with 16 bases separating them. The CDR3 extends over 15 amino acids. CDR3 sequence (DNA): TGTGCCAGCAGACCACAGGGAGGTCTTTACAATGAGCAGTTCTTC. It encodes CASRPQGGLYNEQFF.

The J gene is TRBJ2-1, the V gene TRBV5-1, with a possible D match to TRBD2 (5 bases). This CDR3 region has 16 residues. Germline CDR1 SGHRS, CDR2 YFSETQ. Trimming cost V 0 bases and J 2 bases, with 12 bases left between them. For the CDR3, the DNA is TGCGCCAGCAGCTTGGGGGCCGGAGGAGCCTACAATGAGCAGTTCTTC. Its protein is CASSLGAGGAYNEQFF.

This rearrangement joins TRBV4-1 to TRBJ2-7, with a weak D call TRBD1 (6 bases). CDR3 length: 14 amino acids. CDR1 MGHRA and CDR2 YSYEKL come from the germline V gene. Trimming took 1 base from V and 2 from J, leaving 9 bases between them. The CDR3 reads CASSQVQGPYEQYF. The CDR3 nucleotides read TGCGCCAGCAGCCAAGTACAGGGACCCTACGAGCAGTACTTC.

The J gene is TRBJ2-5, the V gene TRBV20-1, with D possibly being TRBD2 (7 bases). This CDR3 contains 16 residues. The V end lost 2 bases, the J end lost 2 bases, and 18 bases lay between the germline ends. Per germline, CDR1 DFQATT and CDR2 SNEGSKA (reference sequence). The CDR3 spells CSARRDSRGPQETQYF. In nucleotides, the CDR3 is TGCAGTGCTAGACGTGACTCGCGGGGGCCACAAGAGACCCAGTACTTC.

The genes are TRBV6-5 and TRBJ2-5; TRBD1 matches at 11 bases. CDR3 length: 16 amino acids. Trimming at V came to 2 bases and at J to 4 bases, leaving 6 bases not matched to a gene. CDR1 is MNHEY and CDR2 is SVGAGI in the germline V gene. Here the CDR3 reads CASSYGQGAEGETQYF. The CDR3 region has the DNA TGTGCCAGCAGTTACGGACAGGGGGCCGAGGGAGAGACCCAGTACTTC.

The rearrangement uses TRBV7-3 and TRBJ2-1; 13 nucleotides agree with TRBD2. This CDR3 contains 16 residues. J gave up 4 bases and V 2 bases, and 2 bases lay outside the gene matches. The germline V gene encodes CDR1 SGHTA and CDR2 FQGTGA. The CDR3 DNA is TGTGCCAGCAGCTTAGGGGGACTAGCGGGGTACAATGAGCAGTTCTTC. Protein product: CASSLGGLAGYNEQFF. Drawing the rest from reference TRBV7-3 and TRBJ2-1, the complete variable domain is GAGVSQTPSNKVTEKGKYVELRCDPISGHTALYWYRQSLGQGPEFLIYFQGTGAADDSGLPNDRFFAVRPEGSVSTLKIQRTERGDSAVYLCASSLGGLAGYNEQFFGPGTRLTVL.

The CDR3 loop reads CATSRDSGSTDTQYF. CDR3 coding DNA: TGTGCCACCAGCAGAGATAGTGGCAGCACAGATACGCAGTATTTT. The chain joins TRBV15 to TRBJ2-3; no clear D. CDR3 size: 15 residues. Germline CDR1 reads LNHNV; CDR2 reads YYDKDF (reference sequence). The V end was cut by 0 bases, the J end by 0 bases, with 7 bases between. The whole variable domain, remainder taken from reference TRBV15 and TRBJ2-3, is DAMVIQNPRYQVTQFGKPVTLSCSQTLNHNVMYWYQQKSSQAPKLLFHYYDKDFNNEADTPDNFQSRRPNTSFCFLDIRSPGLGDTAMYLCATSRDSGSTDTQYFGPGTRLTVL.

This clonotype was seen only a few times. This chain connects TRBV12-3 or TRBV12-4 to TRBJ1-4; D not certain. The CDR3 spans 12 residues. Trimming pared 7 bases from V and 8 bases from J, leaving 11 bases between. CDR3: CASNHGGEKLFF. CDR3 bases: TGTGCCAGCAACCACGGCGGCGAAAAACTGTTTTTT.